The rows below give T cell receptor beta chains drawn from one sample of a study of blood T cell repertoires in COVID-19. Profiled with immunoSEQ multiplex PCR; TCRdb holds only in-frame clones, not every one. Here the sample spans some 330,000 clones, 70% to 90% being singletons. The sample taken for sequencing was PBMCs or T cells enriched from blood (not recorded which). The receptors were gathered from a man between 35 and 55 years old in a cohort exposed to, infected with or recovered from COVID-19 (not recorded which). Each CDR3 is given with its conserved first and last residue. The D gene is left open where the match is weak. Not every row has a clone size; where given, it reads once, few, many or a size class.

clone_size: .; v_call: TRBV9; j_call: TRBJ1-3; d_call: .; cdr3_aa: CASSVGAGAGNTIYF; cdr3_nt: TGTGCCAGCAGCGTAGGGGCAGGGGCTGGAAACACCATATATTTT
clone_size: .; v_call: TRBV25-1; j_call: TRBJ1-4; d_call: .; cdr3_aa: CASSSTREKLFF; cdr3_nt: TGTGCCAGCAGTTCCACTAGGGAGAAACTGTTTTTT
clone_size: .; v_call: TRBV27; j_call: TRBJ1-5; d_call: TRBD1; cdr3_aa: CASSSSRDRGRQPQHF; cdr3_nt: TGTGCCAGCAGCTCGTCCCGGGACAGGGGGAGGCAGCCCCAGCATTTT
clone_size: .; v_call: TRBV6-5; j_call: TRBJ2-2; d_call: TRBD2; cdr3_aa: CASSSGTSGYTGELFF; cdr3_nt: TGTGCCAGCAGTTCCGGGACTAGCGGATACACCGGGGAGCTGTTTTTT
clone_size: .; v_call: TRBV19; j_call: TRBJ2-1; d_call: .; cdr3_aa: CASTPAGRGYEQFF; cdr3_nt: TGTGCCAGTACCCCGGCCGGGAGAGGCTATGAGCAGTTCTTC
clone_size: .; v_call: TRBV19; j_call: TRBJ2-5; d_call: TRBD1; cdr3_aa: CASSPLPGTGATETQYF; cdr3_nt: TGTGCCAGTAGTCCCCTTCCCGGGACAGGGGCAACGGAGACCCAGTACTTC
clone_size: .; v_call: TRBV9; j_call: TRBJ1-1; d_call: .; cdr3_aa: CASSVRTTNTEAFF; cdr3_nt: TGTGCCAGCAGCGTTAGGACAACGAACACTGAAGCTTTCTTT
clone_size: .; v_call: TRBV3-1/TRBV3-2; j_call: TRBJ1-1; d_call: .; cdr3_aa: CASRGPGTEAFF; cdr3_nt: TGTGCCAGCAGGGGTCCAGGGACTGAAGCTTTCTTT
clone_size: .; v_call: TRBV28; j_call: TRBJ2-2; d_call: TRBD2; cdr3_aa: CASYSGGNGELFF; cdr3_nt: TGTGCCAGCTATTCGGGGGGTAACGGGGAGCTGTTTTTT
clone_size: .; v_call: TRBV11-2; j_call: TRBJ1-5; d_call: TRBD1; cdr3_aa: CASSSGQRQPQHF; cdr3_nt: TGTGCCAGCAGCTCGGGACAGCGACAGCCCCAGCATTTT
clone_size: .; v_call: TRBV11-2; j_call: TRBJ2-7; d_call: TRBD2; cdr3_aa: CASSLDGSGRSEQYF; cdr3_nt: TGTGCCAGCAGCTTAGATGGGAGCGGGAGGAGCGAGCAGTACTTC
clone_size: few; v_call: TRBV6-5; j_call: TRBJ1-1; d_call: .; cdr3_aa: CASIRGNTEAFF; cdr3_nt: TGTGCCAGCATCCGGGGGAACACTGAAGCTTTCTTT
clone_size: .; v_call: TRBV30; j_call: TRBJ2-5; d_call: .; cdr3_aa: CAWSVQGGQTQYF; cdr3_nt: TGTGCCTGGAGTGTACAGGGCGGCCAGACCCAGTACTTC
clone_size: .; v_call: TRBV5-1; j_call: TRBJ2-5; d_call: .; cdr3_aa: CASSFGGSGGEETQYF; cdr3_nt: TGCGCCAGCAGCTTTGGCGGTAGCGGAGGGGAAGAGACCCAGTACTTC
clone_size: .; v_call: TRBV11-3; j_call: TRBJ2-7; d_call: .; cdr3_aa: CASSYRGGYEQYF; cdr3_nt: TGTGCCAGCAGTTACAGGGGGGGCTACGAGCAGTACTTC
clone_size: few; v_call: TRBV15; j_call: TRBJ1-4; d_call: .; cdr3_aa: CATSRAGGRREKLFF; cdr3_nt: TGTGCCACCAGCAGAGCCGGCGGGAGGAGGGAAAAACTGTTTTTT
clone_size: .; v_call: TRBV9; j_call: TRBJ2-7; d_call: .; cdr3_aa: CASSSNEGVPEQYF; cdr3_nt: TGTGCCAGCAGCTCAAACGAAGGGGTCCCCGAGCAGTACTTC
clone_size: few; v_call: TRBV27; j_call: TRBJ2-2; d_call: TRBD2; cdr3_aa: CASRVLREATEGELFF; cdr3_nt: TGTGCCAGCAGGGTTTTGCGGGAGGCCACAGAAGGGGAGCTGTTTTTT